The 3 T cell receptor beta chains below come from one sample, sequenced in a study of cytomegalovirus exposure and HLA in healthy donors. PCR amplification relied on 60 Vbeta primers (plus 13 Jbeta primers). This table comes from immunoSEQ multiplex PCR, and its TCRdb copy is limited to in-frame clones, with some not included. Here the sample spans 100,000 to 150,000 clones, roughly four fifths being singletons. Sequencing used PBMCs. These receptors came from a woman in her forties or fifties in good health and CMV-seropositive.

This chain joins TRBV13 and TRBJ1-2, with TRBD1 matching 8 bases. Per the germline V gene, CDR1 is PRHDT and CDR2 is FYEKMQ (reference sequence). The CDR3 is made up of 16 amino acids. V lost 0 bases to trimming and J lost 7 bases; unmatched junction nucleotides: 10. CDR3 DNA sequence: TGTGCCAGCAGCTTAGGATTACTGACAGGGGTGAGTGGCTACACCTTC. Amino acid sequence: CASSLGLLTGVSGYTF.

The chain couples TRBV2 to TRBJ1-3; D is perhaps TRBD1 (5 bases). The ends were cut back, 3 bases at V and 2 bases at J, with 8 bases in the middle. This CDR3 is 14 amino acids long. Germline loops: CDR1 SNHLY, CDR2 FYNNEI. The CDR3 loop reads CASSEGGAGNTIYF. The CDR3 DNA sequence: TGTGCCAGCAGTGAGGGGGGGGCTGGAAACACCATATATTTT.

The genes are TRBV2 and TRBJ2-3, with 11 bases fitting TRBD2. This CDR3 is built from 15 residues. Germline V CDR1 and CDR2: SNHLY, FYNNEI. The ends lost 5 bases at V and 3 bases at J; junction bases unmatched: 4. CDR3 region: CASSIAGGPTDTQYF. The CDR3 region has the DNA TGTGCCAGCAGTATAGCGGGGGGGCCTACAGATACGCAGTATTTT.